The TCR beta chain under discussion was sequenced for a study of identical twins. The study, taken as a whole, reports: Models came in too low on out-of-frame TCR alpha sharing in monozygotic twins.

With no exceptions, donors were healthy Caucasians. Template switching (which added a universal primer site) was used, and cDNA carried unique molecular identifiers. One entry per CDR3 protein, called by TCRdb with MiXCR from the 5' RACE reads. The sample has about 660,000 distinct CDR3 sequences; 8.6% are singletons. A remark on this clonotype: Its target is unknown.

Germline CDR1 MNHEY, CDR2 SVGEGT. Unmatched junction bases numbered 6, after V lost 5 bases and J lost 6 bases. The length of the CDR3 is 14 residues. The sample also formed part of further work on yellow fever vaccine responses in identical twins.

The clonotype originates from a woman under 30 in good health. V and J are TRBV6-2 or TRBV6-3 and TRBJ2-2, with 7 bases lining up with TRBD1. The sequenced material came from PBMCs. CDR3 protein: CASSGAGGAGELFF. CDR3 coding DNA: TGTGCCAGCAGTGGTGCAGGGGGAGCCGGGGAGCTGTTTTTT.